This T cell receptor beta chain is from a study of early T cells in non-severe SARS-CoV-2 infection. Per the germline V gene, CDR1 is MNHEY and CDR2 is SVGEGT. Trimming removed 2 bases from V and 8 bases from J, with 10 bases in between. CDR3 length: 13 amino acids. Each single cDNA molecule received a unique molecular identifier. TCRdb re-called the 5' RACE reads with MiXCR, one entry per CDR3 protein. The sample has approximately 69,000 distinct CDR3 sequences, approximately 12% seen once; the top ten hold almost 6.5%. This clonotype was counted many times. Its antigen is not identified. Regarding the study as a whole: Matching results from VDJdb favored anti-spike CD8 responses, leaving private and CD4 specificities undetected.

This rearrangement joins TRBV6-2 or TRBV6-3 to TRBJ1-5, with D possibly TRBD1 on 6 matching bases. The clonotype originates from an adult who was a healthcare worker with PCR-confirmed SARS-CoV-2 infection or an uninfected control (not recorded which). The sequenced sample was whole blood. CDR3 nucleotide sequence: TGTGCCAGCAGTTACACAGGGATTAAGCCCCAGCATTTT. Protein sequence: CASSYTGIKPQHF.